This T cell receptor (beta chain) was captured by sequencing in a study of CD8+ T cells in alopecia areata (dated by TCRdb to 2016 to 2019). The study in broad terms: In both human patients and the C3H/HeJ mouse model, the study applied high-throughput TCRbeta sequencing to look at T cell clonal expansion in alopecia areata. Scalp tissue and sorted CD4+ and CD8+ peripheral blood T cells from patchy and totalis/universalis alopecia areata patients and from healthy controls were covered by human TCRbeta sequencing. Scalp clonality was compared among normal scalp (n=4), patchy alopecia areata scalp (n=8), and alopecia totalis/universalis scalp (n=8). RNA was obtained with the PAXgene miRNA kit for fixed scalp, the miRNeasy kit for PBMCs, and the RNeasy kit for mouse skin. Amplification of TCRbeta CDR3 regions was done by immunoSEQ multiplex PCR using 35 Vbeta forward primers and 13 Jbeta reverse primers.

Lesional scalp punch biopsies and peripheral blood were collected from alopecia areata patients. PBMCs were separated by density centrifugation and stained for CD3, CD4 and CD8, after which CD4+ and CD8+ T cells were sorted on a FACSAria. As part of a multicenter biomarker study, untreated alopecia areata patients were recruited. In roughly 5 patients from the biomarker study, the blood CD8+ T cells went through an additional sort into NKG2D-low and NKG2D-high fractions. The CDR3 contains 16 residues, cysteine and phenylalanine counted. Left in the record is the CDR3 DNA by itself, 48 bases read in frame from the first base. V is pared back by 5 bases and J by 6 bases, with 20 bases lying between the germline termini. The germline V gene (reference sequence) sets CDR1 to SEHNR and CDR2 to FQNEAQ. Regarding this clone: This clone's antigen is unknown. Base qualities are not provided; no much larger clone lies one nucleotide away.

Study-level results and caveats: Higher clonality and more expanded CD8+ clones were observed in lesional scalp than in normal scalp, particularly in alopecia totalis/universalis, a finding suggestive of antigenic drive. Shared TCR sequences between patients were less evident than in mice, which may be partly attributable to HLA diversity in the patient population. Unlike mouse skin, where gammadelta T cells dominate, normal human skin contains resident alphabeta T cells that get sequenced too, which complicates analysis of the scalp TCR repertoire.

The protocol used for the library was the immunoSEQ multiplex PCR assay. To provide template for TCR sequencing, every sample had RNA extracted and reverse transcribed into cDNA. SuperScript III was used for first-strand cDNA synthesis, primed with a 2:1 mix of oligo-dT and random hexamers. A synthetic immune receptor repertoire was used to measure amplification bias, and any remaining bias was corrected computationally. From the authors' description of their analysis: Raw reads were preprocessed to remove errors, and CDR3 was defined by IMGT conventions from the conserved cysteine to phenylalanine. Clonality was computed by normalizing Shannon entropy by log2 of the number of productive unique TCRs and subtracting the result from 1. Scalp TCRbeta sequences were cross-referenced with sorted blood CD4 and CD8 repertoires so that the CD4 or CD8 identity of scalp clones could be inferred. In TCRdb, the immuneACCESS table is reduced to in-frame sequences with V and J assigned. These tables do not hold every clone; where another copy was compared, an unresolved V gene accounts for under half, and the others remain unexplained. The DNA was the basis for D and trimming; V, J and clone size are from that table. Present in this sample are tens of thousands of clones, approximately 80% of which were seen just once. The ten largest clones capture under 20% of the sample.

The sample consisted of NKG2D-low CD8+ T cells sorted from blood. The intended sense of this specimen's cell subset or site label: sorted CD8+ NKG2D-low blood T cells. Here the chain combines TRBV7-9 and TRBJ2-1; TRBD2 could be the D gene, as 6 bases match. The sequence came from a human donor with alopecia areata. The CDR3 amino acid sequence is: CASSDSLGPEGNEQFF. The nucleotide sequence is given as TGTGCCAGCAGCGATAGCCTGGGCCCGGAGGGCAATGAGCAGTTCTTC.